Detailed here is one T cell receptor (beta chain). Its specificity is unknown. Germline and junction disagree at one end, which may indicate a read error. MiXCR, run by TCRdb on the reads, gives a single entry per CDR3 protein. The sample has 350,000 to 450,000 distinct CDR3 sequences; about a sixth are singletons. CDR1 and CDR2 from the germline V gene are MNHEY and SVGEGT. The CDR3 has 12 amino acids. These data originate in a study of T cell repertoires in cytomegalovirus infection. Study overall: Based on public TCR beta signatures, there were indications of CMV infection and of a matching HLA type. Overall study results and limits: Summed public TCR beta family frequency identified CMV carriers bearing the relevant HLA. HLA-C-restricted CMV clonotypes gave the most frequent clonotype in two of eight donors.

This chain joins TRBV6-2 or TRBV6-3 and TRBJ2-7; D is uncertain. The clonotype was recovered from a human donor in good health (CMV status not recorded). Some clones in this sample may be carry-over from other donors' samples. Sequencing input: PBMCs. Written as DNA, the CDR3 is TGTGCCAGCAGTTCCAGGTCCTACGAGCAGTGCTTC. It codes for CASSSRSYEQCF.